This TCR beta chain emerged from a study of T cells in Graves' hyperthyroidism and ophthalmopathy. General study findings and limits: Blood also held most thyroid clonotypes expanded beyond 0.001.

The TCR beta CDR3 regions underwent amplification using RNA transcripts as the source. Primed by the HTBI set, a first-round RT-PCR was run on the TCR CDR3. TCRdb recomputed calls from the multiplex PCR reads with MiXCR, one row per CDR3 protein. Seen here are hundreds of thousands of distinct CDR3 sequences, about 15% observed once, and the top ten hold around 9.6%. There are many counts of this clonotype. Antigen: not known. The diagnostic basis comprised clinical symptoms, serum thyroxine and TRAb, thyroid ultrasound and orbital computed tomography. The sequenced sample consisted of blood. The origin of this receptor is a woman aged 18-30 years with Graves' hyperthyroidism.

The CDR3 spells CSARDIEIYGYTF. As DNA, the CDR3 is TGCAGTGCTAGAGATATTGAGATCTATGGCTACACCTTC. This chain joins TRBV20-1 and TRBJ1-2; no firm D call. Germline V lookup: CDR1 DFQATT, CDR2 SNEGSKA (reference sequence). CDR3 length: 13 residues. With 0 bases removed from V and 4 bases from J, the gap between germline ends came to 9 bases.